This is a list of T cell receptor beta chains from one sample in a study of lymphopenia after photon versus proton radiotherapy. Data came from immunoSEQ multiplex PCR; TCRdb stores just in-frame clones and leaves some out. Seen here are 150,000 to 200,000 clones, less than 90% observed once, and the top ten hold approximately 4.6%. Sequencing used peripheral blood, obtained from a patient treated with photon-based radiotherapy. The receptors come from a middle-aged man with gastric cancer. CDR3s include the opening cysteine and the closing phenylalanine or tryptophan. The D gene is left open where the match is weak. Clone size is stated in some rows and not others, as once, few, many or a class when expanded.

>TRBJ2-3|TRBV10-3|-|-
TGTGCCATCAGTGAGTCGGACAGCACAGATACGCAGTATTTT
CAISESDSTDTQYF
>TRBJ2-5|TRBV18|-|-
TGTGCCAGCTCGTACTCTGGGGGCGAGACCCAGTACTTC
CASSYSGGETQYF
>TRBJ1-2|TRBV29-1|-|-
TGCAGCGTGGGAGACAGTTACTATGGCTACACCTTC
CSVGDSYYGYTF
>TRBJ1-5|TRBV10-2|TRBD1|-
TGCGCCAGCATCGGTTACCGGGACAGGGGTCGATTTCAGCCCCAGCATTTT
CASIGYRDRGRFQPQHF
>TRBJ1-5|TRBV2|-|-
TGTGCCAGCAGCTTAATGGGGGGGCAGCAGCCCCAGCATTTT
CASSLMGGQQPQHF
>TRBJ2-2|TRBV5-6|-|once
TGTGCCAGCAGCTTGTTCCACAGGGTAGGGACCGGGGAGCTGTTTTTT
CASSLFHRVGTGELFF
>TRBJ2-7|TRBV18|-|-
TGTGCCAGCTCACCCCCCTCGGGCGGCACCTACGAGCAGTACTTC
CASSPPSGGTYEQYF
>TRBJ1-1|TRBV10-3|-|once
TGTGCCATTAGACGGGGAAGGACTGAAGCTTTCTTT
CAIRRGRTEAFF
>TRBJ2-3|TRBV2|TRBD2|-
TGTGCCAGCAAGGCTAGCGGGAGTAGGGGCACAGATACGCAGTATTTT
CASKASGSRGTDTQYF
>TRBJ1-5|TRBV27|-|-
TGTGCCAGCAGTTTAGGGGGGGTGTCTCGTGGAAATCAGCCCCAGCATTTT
CASSLGGVSRGNQPQHF
>TRBJ2-5|TRBV9|-|once
TGTGCCAGCAGCGTAGCCCTAGACGAAGAGACCCAGTACTTC
CASSVALDEETQYF
>TRBJ1-5|TRBV6-1|-|-
TGTGCCAGCAGTGAAGTTGGGCAGATTTCTCAAATTAATCAGCCCCAGCATTTT
CASSEVGQISQINQPQHF
>TRBJ2-5|TRBV11-1|TRBD2|-
TGTGCCAGCAGCTCTACTAGCGGGCCTCAAGAGACCCAGTACTTC
CASSSTSGPQETQYF
>TRBJ2-7|TRBV2|-|-
TGTGCCAGCAGTGACGCCCCCGGCCTGGCCGAGCAGTACTTC
CASSDAPGLAEQYF
>TRBJ2-2|TRBV4-1|TRBD2|-
TGCGCCAGCAGCGTAGCGGGAGGGCCGACCGGGGAGCTGTTTTTT
CASSVAGGPTGELFF
>TRBJ2-6|TRBV7-2|-|-
TGTGCCAGCAGCCCTTTTAGGGCTGGGGCCAACGTCCTGACTTTC
CASSPFRAGANVLTF
>TRBJ2-7|TRBV4-1|TRBD1|-
TGCGCCAGCAGCGCCGGACAGGGGCCAACCTACGAGCAGTACTTC
CASSAGQGPTYEQYF
>TRBJ2-4|TRBV9|-|-
TGTGCCAGCAGCCCGGGGAAGGGGGTGTGGGCCAAAAACATTCAGTACTTC
CASSPGKGVWAKNIQYF
>TRBJ2-6|TRBV15|-|many
TGTGCCACCAGCAGAGTGGGGGTCGGGGCCAACGTCCTGACTTTC
CATSRVGVGANVLTF
>TRBJ2-7|TRBV7-8|-|-
TGTGCCAGCAGCTTAGTGGGGTCGGGGGGCATCTACGAGCAGTACTTC
CASSLVGSGGIYEQYF
>TRBJ1-2|TRBV18|-|-
TGTGCCAGCTCACCACCTATTGGCAGCCCAAACTATGGCTACACCTTC
CASSPPIGSPNYGYTF
>TRBJ1-5|TRBV19|-|-
TGTGCCAGTAGTATAGGAGGTAATCAGCCCCAGCATTTT
CASSIGGNQPQHF
>TRBJ2-1|TRBV5-4|-|-
TGTGCCAGCAGCTTGGAGGGGGGAGGCAATGAGCAGTTCTTC
CASSLEGGGNEQFF
>TRBJ2-1|TRBV7-3|-|few
TGTGCCAGCAGCTTAACGGTTTCTAGTCGTAGGAATGAGCAGTTCTTC
CASSLTVSSRRNEQFF
>TRBJ1-5|TRBV5-3|TRBD1|few
TGTGCCAGCGGGACAGGGAAGAAGGATCAGCCCCAGCATTTT
CASGTGKKDQPQHF
>TRBJ2-1|TRBV7-7|TRBD2|-
TGTGCCAGCAGCTTGGGACTAGAAGGGTATGAGCAGTTCTTC
CASSLGLEGYEQFF
>TRBJ2-7|TRBV9|TRBD1|-
TGTGCCAGCAGCGTAGGGTCAGAGACAGGGAGCGCCTACGAGCAGTACTTC
CASSVGSETGSAYEQYF
>TRBJ2-3|TRBV7-9|-|-
TGTGCCAGCAGCTTAGGTAGTGCTCGCACAGATACGCAGTATTTT
CASSLGSARTDTQYF
>TRBJ1-2|TRBV5-4|TRBD1|-
TGTGCCAGCAGCAAAGACAGGGGGCTTAACTATGGCTACACCTTC
CASSKDRGLNYGYTF
>TRBJ2-1|TRBV4-2|-|-
TGTGCCAGCAGCCAAGCGGTGGGGAATACCTACAATGAGCAGTTCTTC
CASSQAVGNTYNEQFF
>TRBJ2-1|TRBV11-2|-|-
TGTGCCAGCAGCCTCGGCGGGCTGTATGAGCAGTTCTTC
CASSLGGLYEQFF
>TRBJ2-1|TRBV25-1|TRBD1|-
TGTGCCAGCAACCGGGACAGGGGCTTATACAATGAGCAGTTCTTC
CASNRDRGLYNEQFF
>TRBJ1-2|TRBV6-1|TRBD1|-
TGTGCCAGCAGTGAGCTCTCTACAGGGGTCTCTGGCTACACCTTC
CASSELSTGVSGYTF
>TRBJ2-3|TRBV14|TRBD1|-
TGTGCCAGCAGCCGCGGACAGGGAAGGTTTAGCACAGATACGCAGTATTTT
CASSRGQGRFSTDTQYF
>TRBJ2-1|TRBV29-1|TRBD1|-
TGCAGCCTTGCAAGGGGGCTGGGGGATGAGCAGTTCTTC
CSLARGLGDEQFF
>TRBJ1-2|TRBV28|-|-
TGTGCCAGCCTGGGGGCAAGTTATGGCTACACCTTC
CASLGASYGYTF
>TRBJ2-3|TRBV19|-|-
TGTGCCAGTAGTATAGGGTCGGGAAGCACAGATACGCAGTATTTT
CASSIGSGSTDTQYF
>TRBJ1-5|TRBV19|-|-
TGTGCCAGTAGTAGACAGAATAGCAATCAGCCCCAGCATTTT
CASSRQNSNQPQHF
>TRBJ2-1|TRBV19|-|-
TGTGCCAGTAGTATAAAGTGGGACCCGGACAATGAGCAGTTCTTC
CASSIKWDPDNEQFF
>TRBJ2-1|TRBV19|TRBD1|-
TGTGCCAGTAGGGGACAGGGGACCTACAATGAGCAGTTCTTC
CASRGQGTYNEQFF
>TRBJ2-3|TRBV10-2|-|few
TGCGCCAGCAGTGATGGGGCAGATACGCAGTATTTT
CASSDGADTQYF
>TRBJ1-3|TRBV14|-|few
TGTGCCAGCAGCCAACAAATACAGCGATCTACCCCCCACACCATATATTTT
CASSQQIQRSTPHTIYF
>TRBJ1-5|TRBV18|-|-
TGTGCCAGCTCACCAAACGCGGTAAAGAATCAGCCCCAGCATTTT
CASSPNAVKNQPQHF
>TRBJ1-1|TRBV9|-|-
TGTGCCAGCAGCGAACCCGAGGTGGGAGTTAGGACTGAAGCTTTCTTT
CASSEPEVGVRTEAFF
>TRBJ2-1|TRBV6-5|TRBD2|-
TGTGCCAGCAGCGTAGCGGGAGTAAATGAGCAGTTCTTC
CASSVAGVNEQFF
>TRBJ2-2|TRBV6-6|TRBD2|-
TGTGCCAGCAGTCCCCGGACTAGCTACACCGGGGAGCTGTTTTTT
CASSPRTSYTGELFF
>TRBJ1-4|TRBV15|-|-
TGTGCCACCAGCAGAGATTGGGTGACCCTTAATGAAAAACTGTTTTTT
CATSRDWVTLNEKLFF
>TRBJ1-4|TRBV27|-|-
TGTGCCAGCAGTTTAAGGTCGGGGGCTAATGAAAAACTGTTTTTT
CASSLRSGANEKLFF
>TRBJ2-7|TRBV15|TRBD1|-
TGTGCCACCAGCCAGTTTACGACAGGGGGCTACGAGCAGTACTTC
CATSQFTTGGYEQYF
>TRBJ2-1|TRBV5-4|TRBD2|-
TGTGCCAGCAGCTCGAGCGGGAGCTCCTACAATGAGCAGTTCTTC
CASSSSGSSYNEQFF
>TRBJ2-1|TRBV5-4|-|-
TGTGCCAGCAGCGCCTCGGTAAAGTGGGGCCACAATGAGCAGTTCTTC
CASSASVKWGHNEQFF
>TRBJ2-3|TRBV5-1|-|-
TGCGCCAGCAGAACAGGGGAGGTCACAGATACGCAGTATTTT
CASRTGEVTDTQYF
>TRBJ1-1|TRBV5-6|-|-
TGTGCCAGCAGCTTGGTACGGGGGGCGGACACTGAAGCTTTCTTT
CASSLVRGADTEAFF